This T cell receptor beta chain is drawn from a study of early T cells in non-severe SARS-CoV-2 infection. On the study more broadly: Chains stayed unpaired after sequencing of bulk RNA from unsorted whole blood.

TCRdb independently ran MiXCR on the 5' RACE reads; one entry per CDR3 protein. The sample holds nearly 30,000 distinct CDR3 sequences, roughly 5% seen once. CDR1 is LGHNA, CDR2 YNFKEQ, per germline. V gave up 1 base and J gave up 3 bases, with 20 bases separating them. The CDR3 consists of 18 residues. This clonotype was detected many times. What it binds is not known. Whole-study results and caveats: Private and CD4 specificities were missed by VDJdb matching, which favored anti-spike CD8 responses.

V gene TRBV4-2 combines with J gene TRBJ2-3; the D gene is possibly TRBD2 (6 bases). Sample: whole blood. The receptor comes from an adult who was a healthcare worker with PCR-confirmed SARS-CoV-2 infection or an uninfected control (not recorded which). Written as DNA, the CDR3 is TGTGCCAGCAGCCAAGCGAACATAGATCGGGGGTTGACAGATACGCAGTATTTT. Protein product: CASSQANIDRGLTDTQYF.